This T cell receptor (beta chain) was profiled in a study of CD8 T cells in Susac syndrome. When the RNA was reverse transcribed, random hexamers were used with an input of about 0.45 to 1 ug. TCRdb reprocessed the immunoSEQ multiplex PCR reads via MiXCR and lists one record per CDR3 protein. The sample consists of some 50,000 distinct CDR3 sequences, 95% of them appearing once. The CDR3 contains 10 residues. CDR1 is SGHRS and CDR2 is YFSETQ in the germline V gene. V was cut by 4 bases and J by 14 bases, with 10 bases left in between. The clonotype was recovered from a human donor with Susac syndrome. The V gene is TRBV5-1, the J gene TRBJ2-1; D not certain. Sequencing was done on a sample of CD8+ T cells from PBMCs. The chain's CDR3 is CASSQPSKFF. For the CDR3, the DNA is TGCGCCAGCAGCCAACCATCTAAGTTCTTC.